These 13 T cell receptor beta chains came from one sample sequenced in a study of T cells in narcolepsy. Sequencing was performed with immunoSEQ multiplex PCR; in TCRdb, only in-frame clones are kept and a portion is missing. The repertoire holds 9,500 to 14,000 clones, with 94% as singletons. Sample: CD45RA- memory CD4+ T cells from PBMCs. These receptors were obtained from a human donor with narcolepsy.

The genes are TRBV5-4 and TRBJ2-3, with TRBD1 as a possible D gene (6 bases). The V end lost 0 bases, the J end lost 6 bases, and 17 bases lay between the germline ends. The CDR3 totals 16 residues. Germline V gene sequence: CDR1 SGHNT, CDR2 YYREEE (reference sequence). CDR3 region: CASSLGRGSGSDTQYF. CDR3 bases: TGTGCCAGCAGCTTGGGCAGGGGATCGGGATCGGATACGCAGTATTTT.

The chain joins TRBV30 to TRBJ2-5; 8 bases agree with TRBD1. Germline assignment: CDR1 GTSNPN and CDR2 SVGIG (reference sequence). Unmatched junction bases numbered 14, after V lost 3 bases and J lost 5 bases. The CDR3 spans 16 residues. The CDR3: CAWSPVGQGALETQYF. The CDR3 bases are TGTGCCTGGAGCCCCGTAGGACAGGGTGCATTGGAGACCCAGTACTTC.

The V gene is TRBV6-4, the J gene TRBJ1-1; weak D call: TRBD1 (6 bases). V lost 6 bases to trimming and J lost 6 bases, with 17 bases between them. Germline V CDR1 and CDR2: MRHNA, SNTAGT. The CDR3 covers 14 residues. CDR3: CASSLTGGLSEAFF. CDR3 DNA sequence: TGTGCCAGCAGCCTGACAGGCGGTCTTTCTGAAGCTTTCTTT.

The chain joins TRBV5-1 to TRBJ1-4; TRBD1 agrees at 8 bases. Germline CDR1 reads SGHRS; CDR2 reads YFSETQ. Trimming cost V 4 bases and J 4 bases; bases outside gene matches: 3. CDR3 size: 14 residues. The CDR3 protein is CASSQTGVNEKLFF. For the CDR3, the DNA is TGCGCCAGCAGCCAGACAGGGGTTAATGAAAAACTGTTTTTT.

The V gene is TRBV11-3, the J gene TRBJ2-3, with D maybe TRBD1 (6 bases). Germline V gene data show CDR1 as SGHNT and CDR2 as YENEEA. Between the trimmed V and J ends, which lost 0 bases and 5 bases, there was a span of 12 bases. There are 15 residues in the CDR3. The DNA for the CDR3 is TGTGCCAGCAGCTTAGAAGGGGGTCGGGGAGATACGCAGTATTTT. Translated, it gives CASSLEGGRGDTQYF.

The V and J genes are TRBV18 and TRBJ1-5; a weak D match, TRBD1 (6 bases). The CDR3 contains 14 residues. V was pared by 6 bases and J by 4 bases, with 13 bases between. The V gene's germline CDR1 is KGHSH and CDR2 LQKENI. In DNA form, the CDR3 reads TGTGCCAGCTCTCCTGGGGGGGCAAATCAGCCCCAGCATTTT. This encodes CASSPGGANQPQHF.

V gene TRBV7-8 combines with J gene TRBJ2-2; D tentatively fits TRBD1 or TRBD2 (6 bases each). The germline V and J ends were trimmed by 7 bases and 6 bases, with 18 bases remaining between them. The CDR3 consists of 15 residues. Germline V CDR1 and CDR2: SGHVS, FQNEAQ. The CDR3 sequence: CASTPVGGIAGELFF. Here the CDR3 DNA reads TGTGCCAGCACCCCAGTGGGGGGCATCGCCGGGGAGCTGTTTTTT.

The CDR3 region is CASSLGEDLNIQYF. DNA of the CDR3: TGCGCCAGCAGCCTGGGCGAGGACCTGAACATTCAGTACTTC. This chain uses TRBV5-1 with TRBJ2-4, with no clear D. The V and J ends lost 4 bases and 7 bases respectively, with 15 bases between them. Germline assignment: CDR1 SGHRS and CDR2 YFSETQ. The CDR3 loop spans 14 amino acids. Complete variable domain (other parts from reference TRBV5-1 and TRBJ2-4): KAGVTQTPRYLIKTRGQQVTLSCSPISGHRSVSWYQQTPGQGLQFLFEYFSETQRNKGNFPGRFSGRQFSNSRSEMNVSTLELGDSALYLCASSLGEDLNIQYFGAGTRLSVL.

The chain is built from TRBV30 and TRBJ1-2; TRBD1 is a possible D gene (5 bases). CDR3 length: 14 residues. Germline values: CDR1 GTSNPN, CDR2 SVGIG (reference sequence). With 0 bases removed from V and 2 bases from J, the gap between germline ends came to 10 bases. The CDR3 here is CAWSVGWGNYGYTF. For the CDR3, the DNA is TGTGCCTGGAGTGTGGGATGGGGGAACTATGGCTACACCTTC. The full variable domain, its missing parts supplied by reference TRBV30 and TRBJ1-2, is SQTIHQWPATLVQPVGSPLSLECTVEGTSNPNLYWYRQAAGRGLQLLFYSVGIGQISSEVPQNLSASRPQDRQFILSSKKLLLSDSGFYLCAWSVGWGNYGYTFGSGTRLTVV.

V and J are TRBV6-1 and TRBJ2-2; TRBD1 agrees at 8 bases. J was trimmed by 7 bases and V by 6 bases; bases with no gene match: 10. The germline V gene encodes CDR1 MNHNS and CDR2 SASEGT. CDR3 size: 15 residues. This chain's CDR3 is CASRFTDRGIGELFF. The CDR3 DNA follows: TGTGCCAGCAGGTTCACCGACAGGGGAATCGGGGAGCTGTTTTTT.

The V and J genes are TRBV13 and TRBJ2-3; TRBD2 agrees at 14 bases. Trimming removed 9 bases from V and 1 base from J; junction bases left unmatched: 9. Germline V CDR1 and CDR2: PRHDT, FYEKMQ (reference sequence). CDR3 length: 17 residues. Written as DNA, the CDR3 is TGTGCCAGTTCGGGGACTAGCGGGGGCACGCGCACAGATACGCAGTATTTT. Amino acid sequence: CASSGTSGGTRTDTQYF. The whole variable domain, filled in from reference TRBV13 and TRBJ2-3, reads AAGVIQSPRHLIKEKRETATLKCYPIPRHDTVYWYQQGPGQDPQFLISFYEKMQSDKGSIPDRFSAQQFSDYHSELNMSSLELGDSALYFCASSGTSGGTRTDTQYFGPGTRLTVL.

The rearrangement links TRBV5-1 to TRBJ2-3; unclear D gene. Germline-derived CDR1 and CDR2 are SGHRS and YFSETQ. The CDR3 length is 15 residues. V lost 5 bases to trimming and J lost 0 bases, with 13 bases between them. The CDR3 spells CASRHEGKSTDTQYF. Here the CDR3 DNA reads TGCGCCAGCAGGCATGAAGGGAAGAGCACAGATACGCAGTATTTT. Full variable domain (remainder filled in from reference TRBV5-1 and TRBJ2-3): KAGVTQTPRYLIKTRGQQVTLSCSPISGHRSVSWYQQTPGQGLQFLFEYFSETQRNKGNFPGRFSGRQFSNSRSEMNVSTLELGDSALYLCASRHEGKSTDTQYFGPGTRLTVL.

This chain connects TRBV6-1 to TRBJ2-1, with D possibly matching TRBD2 (6 bases). The V gene lost 1 base and the J gene lost 9 bases, with 13 bases spanning the gap. The CDR3 extends over 14 amino acids. The germline V gene has CDR1 MNHNS and CDR2 SASEGT. The CDR3 protein is CASSEVPSDGEQFF. CDR3 in DNA: TGTGCCAGCAGTGAAGTACCTAGCGACGGTGAGCAGTTCTTC.